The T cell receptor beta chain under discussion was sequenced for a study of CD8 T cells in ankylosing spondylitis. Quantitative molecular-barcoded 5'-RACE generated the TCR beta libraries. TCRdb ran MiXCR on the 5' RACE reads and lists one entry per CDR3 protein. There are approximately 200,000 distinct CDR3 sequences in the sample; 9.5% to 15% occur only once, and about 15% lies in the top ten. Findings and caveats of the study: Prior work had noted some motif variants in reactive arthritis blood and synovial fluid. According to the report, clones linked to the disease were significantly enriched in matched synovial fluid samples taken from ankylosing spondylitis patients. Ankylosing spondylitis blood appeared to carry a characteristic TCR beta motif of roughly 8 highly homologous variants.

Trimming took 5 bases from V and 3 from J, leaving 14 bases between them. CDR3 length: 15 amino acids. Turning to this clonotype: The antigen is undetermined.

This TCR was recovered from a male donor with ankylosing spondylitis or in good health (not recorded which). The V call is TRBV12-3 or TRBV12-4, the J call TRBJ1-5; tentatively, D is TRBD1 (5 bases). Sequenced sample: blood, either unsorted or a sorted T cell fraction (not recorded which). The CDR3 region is CASSGAERANQPQHF. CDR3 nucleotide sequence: TGTGCCAGCAGTGGGGCTGAGAGGGCCAATCAGCCCCAGCATTTT.